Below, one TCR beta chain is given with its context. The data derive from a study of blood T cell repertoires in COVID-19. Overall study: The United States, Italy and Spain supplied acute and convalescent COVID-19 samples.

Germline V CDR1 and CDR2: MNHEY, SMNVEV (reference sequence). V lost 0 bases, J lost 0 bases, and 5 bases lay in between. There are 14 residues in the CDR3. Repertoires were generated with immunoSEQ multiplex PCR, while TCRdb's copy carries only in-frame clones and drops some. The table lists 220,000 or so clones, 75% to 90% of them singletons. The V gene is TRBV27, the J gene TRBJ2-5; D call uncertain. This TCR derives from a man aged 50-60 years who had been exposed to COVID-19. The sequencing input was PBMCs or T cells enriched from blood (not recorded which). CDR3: CASSLSSYQETQYF. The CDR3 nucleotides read TGTGCCAGCAGTTTATCCTCGTACCAAGAGACCCAGTACTTC.